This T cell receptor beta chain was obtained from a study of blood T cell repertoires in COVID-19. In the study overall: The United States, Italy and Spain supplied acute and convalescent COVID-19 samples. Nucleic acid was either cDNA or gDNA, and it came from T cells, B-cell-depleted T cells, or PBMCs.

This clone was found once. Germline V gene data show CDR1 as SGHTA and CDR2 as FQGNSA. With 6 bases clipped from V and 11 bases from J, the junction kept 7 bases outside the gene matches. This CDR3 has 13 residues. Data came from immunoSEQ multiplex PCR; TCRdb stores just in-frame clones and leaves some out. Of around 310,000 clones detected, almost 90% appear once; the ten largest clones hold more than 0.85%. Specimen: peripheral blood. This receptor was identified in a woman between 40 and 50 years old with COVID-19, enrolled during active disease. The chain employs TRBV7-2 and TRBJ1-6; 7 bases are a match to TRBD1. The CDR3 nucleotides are TGTGCCAGCAGTCTCACAGGGGCCCCACCCCTCCACTTT. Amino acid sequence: CASSLTGAPPLHF. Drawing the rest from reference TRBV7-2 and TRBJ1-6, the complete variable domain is GAGVSQSPSNKVTEKGKDVELRCDPISGHTALYWYRQSLGQGLEFLIYFQGNSAPDKSGLPSDRFSAERTGGSVSTLTIQRTQQEDSAVYLCASSLTGAPPLHFGNGTRLTVT.